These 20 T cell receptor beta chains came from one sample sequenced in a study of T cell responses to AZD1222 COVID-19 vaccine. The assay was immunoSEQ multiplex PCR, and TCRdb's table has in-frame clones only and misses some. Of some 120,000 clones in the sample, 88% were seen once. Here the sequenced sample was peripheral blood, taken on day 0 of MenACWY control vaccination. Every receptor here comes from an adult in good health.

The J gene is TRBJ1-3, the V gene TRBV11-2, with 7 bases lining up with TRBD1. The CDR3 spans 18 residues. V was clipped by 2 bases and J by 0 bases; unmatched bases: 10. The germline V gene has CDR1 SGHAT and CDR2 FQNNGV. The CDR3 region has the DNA TGTGCCAGCAGCTTATGGGGGCCGCGGGACAGCTCTGGAAACACCATATATTTT. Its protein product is CASSLWGPRDSSGNTIYF.

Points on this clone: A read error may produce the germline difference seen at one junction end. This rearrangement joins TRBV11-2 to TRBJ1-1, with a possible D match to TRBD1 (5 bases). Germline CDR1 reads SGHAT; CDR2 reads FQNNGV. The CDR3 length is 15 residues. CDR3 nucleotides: TGTGCCAGCAGCTCAACGGGCCGGGGGAACGCTGAAGCTTTCTTT. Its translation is CASSSTGRGNAEAFF.

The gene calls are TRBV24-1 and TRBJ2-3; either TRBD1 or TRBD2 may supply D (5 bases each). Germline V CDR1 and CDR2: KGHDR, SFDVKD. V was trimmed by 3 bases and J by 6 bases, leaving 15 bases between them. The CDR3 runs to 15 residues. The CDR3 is CATSDRDEFTDTQYF. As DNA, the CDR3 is TGTGCCACCAGTGATCGGGACGAATTCACCGATACGCAGTATTTT.

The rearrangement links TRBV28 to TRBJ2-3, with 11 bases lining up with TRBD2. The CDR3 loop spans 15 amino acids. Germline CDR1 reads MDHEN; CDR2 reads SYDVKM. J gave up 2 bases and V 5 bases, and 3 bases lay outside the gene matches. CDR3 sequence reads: CASSVAGGPTDTQYF. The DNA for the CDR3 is TGTGCCAGCAGTGTAGCGGGAGGGCCCACAGATACGCAGTATTTT.

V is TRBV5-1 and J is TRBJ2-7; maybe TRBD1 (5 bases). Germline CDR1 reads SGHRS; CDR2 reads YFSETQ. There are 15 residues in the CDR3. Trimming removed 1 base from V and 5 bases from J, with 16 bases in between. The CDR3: CASSLLGRAVDEQYF. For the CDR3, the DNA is TGCGCCAGCAGCTTGTTGGGCAGGGCGGTCGACGAGCAGTACTTC.

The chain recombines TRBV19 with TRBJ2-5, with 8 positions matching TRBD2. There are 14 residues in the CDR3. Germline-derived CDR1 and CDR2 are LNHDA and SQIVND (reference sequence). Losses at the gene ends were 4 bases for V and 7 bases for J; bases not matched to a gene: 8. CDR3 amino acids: CASSTGNAGGTQYF. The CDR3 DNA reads TGTGCCAGTAGTACCGGCAATGCGGGAGGGACCCAGTACTTC.

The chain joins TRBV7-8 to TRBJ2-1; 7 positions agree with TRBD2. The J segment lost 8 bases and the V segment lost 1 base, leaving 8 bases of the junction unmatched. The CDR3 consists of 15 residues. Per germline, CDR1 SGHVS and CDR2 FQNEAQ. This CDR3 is CASSLVVGGVDEQFF. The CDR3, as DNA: TGTGCCAGCAGCTTAGTCGTGGGAGGGGTCGATGAGCAGTTCTTC.

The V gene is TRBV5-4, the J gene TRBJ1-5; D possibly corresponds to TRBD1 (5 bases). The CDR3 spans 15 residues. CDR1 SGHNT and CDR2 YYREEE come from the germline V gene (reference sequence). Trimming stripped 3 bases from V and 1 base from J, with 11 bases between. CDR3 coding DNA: TGTGCCAGCAGCTCCGGGGACGGAAGCAATCAGCCCCAGCATTTT. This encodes CASSSGDGSNQPQHF.

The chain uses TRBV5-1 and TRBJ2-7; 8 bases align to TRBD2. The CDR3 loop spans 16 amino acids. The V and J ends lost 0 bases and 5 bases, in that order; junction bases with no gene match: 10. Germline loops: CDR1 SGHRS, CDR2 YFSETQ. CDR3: CASSLVVGLALHEQYF. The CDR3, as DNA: TGCGCCAGCAGCTTGGTGGTTGGACTAGCACTCCACGAGCAGTACTTC.

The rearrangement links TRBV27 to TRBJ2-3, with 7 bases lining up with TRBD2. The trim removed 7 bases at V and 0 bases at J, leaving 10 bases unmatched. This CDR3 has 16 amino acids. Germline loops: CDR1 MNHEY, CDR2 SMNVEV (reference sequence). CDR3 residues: CASNPGRTRSTDTQYF. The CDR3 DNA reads TGTGCCAGCAATCCCGGGAGGACACGTAGCACAGATACGCAGTATTTT.

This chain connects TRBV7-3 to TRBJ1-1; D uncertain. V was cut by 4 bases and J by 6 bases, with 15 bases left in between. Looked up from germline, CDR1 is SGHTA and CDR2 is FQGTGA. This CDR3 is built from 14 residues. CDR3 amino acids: CASSSRGMSSEAFF. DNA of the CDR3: TGTGCCAGCAGCTCGCGAGGGATGTCATCTGAAGCTTTCTTT.

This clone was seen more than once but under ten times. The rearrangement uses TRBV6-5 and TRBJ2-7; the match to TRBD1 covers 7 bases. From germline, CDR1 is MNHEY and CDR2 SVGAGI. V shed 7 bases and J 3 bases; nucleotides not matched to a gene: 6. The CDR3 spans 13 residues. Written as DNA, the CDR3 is TGTGCCAGCAAAGCGACAGGGCGCTACGAGCAGTACTTC. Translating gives CASKATGRYEQYF.

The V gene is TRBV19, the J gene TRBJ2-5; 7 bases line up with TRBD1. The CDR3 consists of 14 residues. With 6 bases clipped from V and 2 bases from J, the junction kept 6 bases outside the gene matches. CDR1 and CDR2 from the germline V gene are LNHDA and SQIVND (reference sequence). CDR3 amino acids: CASSTQGSQETQYF. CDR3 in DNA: TGTGCCAGTAGCACACAGGGGAGTCAAGAGACCCAGTACTTC.

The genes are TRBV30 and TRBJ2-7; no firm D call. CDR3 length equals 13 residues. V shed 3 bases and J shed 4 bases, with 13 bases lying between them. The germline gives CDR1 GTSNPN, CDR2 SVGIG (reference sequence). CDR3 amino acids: CAWSPYRRYEQYF. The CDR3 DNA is TGTGCCTGGAGCCCCTATCGGCGTTACGAGCAGTACTTC.

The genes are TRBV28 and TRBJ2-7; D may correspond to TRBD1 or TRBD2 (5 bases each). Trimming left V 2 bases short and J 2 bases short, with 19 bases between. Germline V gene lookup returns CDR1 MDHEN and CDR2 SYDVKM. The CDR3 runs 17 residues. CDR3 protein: CASSLGMSGTGPYEQYF. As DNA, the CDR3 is TGTGCCAGCAGTTTAGGGATGAGTGGGACCGGGCCCTACGAGCAGTACTTC.

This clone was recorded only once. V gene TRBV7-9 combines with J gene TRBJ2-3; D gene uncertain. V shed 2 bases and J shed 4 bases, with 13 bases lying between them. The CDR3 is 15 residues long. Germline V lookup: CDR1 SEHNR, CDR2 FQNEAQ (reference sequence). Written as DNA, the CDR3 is TGTGCCAGCAGCTTATCGGCAGGCGCGGCAGATACGCAGTATTTT. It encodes CASSLSAGAADTQYF.

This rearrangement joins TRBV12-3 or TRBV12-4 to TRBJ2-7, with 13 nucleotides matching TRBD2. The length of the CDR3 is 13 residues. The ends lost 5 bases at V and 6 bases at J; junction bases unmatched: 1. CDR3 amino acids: CASSRLAGGEQYF. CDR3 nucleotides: TGTGCCAGCAGTCGACTAGCGGGAGGCGAGCAGTACTTC.

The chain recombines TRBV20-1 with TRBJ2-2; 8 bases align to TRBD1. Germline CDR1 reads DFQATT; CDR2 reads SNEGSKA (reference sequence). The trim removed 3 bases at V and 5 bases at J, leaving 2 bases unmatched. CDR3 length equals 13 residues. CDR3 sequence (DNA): TGCAGTGCTAGTTGGACAGGGACCGGGGAGCTGTTTTTT. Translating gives CSASWTGTGELFF.

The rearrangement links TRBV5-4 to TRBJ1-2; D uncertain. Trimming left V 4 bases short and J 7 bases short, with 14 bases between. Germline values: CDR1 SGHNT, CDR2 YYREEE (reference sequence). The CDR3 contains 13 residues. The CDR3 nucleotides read TGTGCCAGCAGCCCCCCGGGCCCGGGTGGCTACACCTTC. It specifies CASSPPGPGGYTF.

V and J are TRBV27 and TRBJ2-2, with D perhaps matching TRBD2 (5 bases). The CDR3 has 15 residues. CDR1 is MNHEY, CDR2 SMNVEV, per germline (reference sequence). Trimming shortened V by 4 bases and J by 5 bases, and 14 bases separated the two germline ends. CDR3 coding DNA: TGTGCCAGCAGTTCTTTGGGAGAAAGGACCGGGGAGCTGTTTTTT. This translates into CASSSLGERTGELFF.